This T cell receptor beta chain emerged from a study of tumor and adjacent non-tumor tissue in lung cancer (dated by TCRdb to the late 2010s). In terms of the full investigation: The cohort included around twelve adenocarcinoma, a couple of squamous cell carcinoma and 1 small cell lung cancer patients. Bulk TCRbeta repertoires were compared between lung tumor tissue and matched distant non-tumor lung tissue obtained from under 18 lung cancer patients. For each patient, one tumor sample and one normal lung sample were taken, giving approximately 33 paired specimens that underwent TCRbeta CDR3 sequencing. Ages among the 15 or so patients ranged from about 30 to 85 years, there were roughly ten men and 5 women, and disease was at TNM stage I to III. A total of roughly 120,000,000 productive TCRbeta reads were generated by sequencing, corresponding to an average of about 4 million reads per sample.

Libraries were constructed by multiplex PCR. TCRdb records Illumina HiSeq 2500 as the sequencer. TCRbeta libraries were constructed through three rounds of nested PCR with primers (Table S4) according to protocols adapted from ARM-PCR. Before sequencing, PCR products of 200-500 bp were cut from the gel and purified using the QIAquick gel extraction kit. On the authors' methods: Reads were cleaned with Trimmomatic, merged with FLASH into complete CDR3 sequences, and assigned to V(D)J germline segments with MiTCR. Clonal diversity was calculated as the inverse Simpson's index using VDJtools. A read counted as productive if the sequence was in-frame and lacked a premature stop codon. TCRdb took the public reads, trimmed them with fastp at Q25, ran MiXCR for clone calling and kept in-frame beta chains. Identical CDR3 proteins give one entry, which carries the most common genes and DNA. These V and J calls originate from TCRdb's pipeline instead of the authors' own analysis. Present in this sample are about 80,000 distinct CDR3 sequences, 80% to 85% of which were seen just once. Roughly 14% of the sample is in the top ten clones.

CDR1 is given as MNHNS and CDR2 as SASEGT, both from the germline V gene. From cysteine to phenylalanine, the CDR3 is 16 amino acids long. Solely the CDR3 DNA is kept, with 48 bases framed from the first base. RNA was isolated from bulk, unsorted tissue, and RNA quality was assessed with a NanoDrop ND-1000 and an Agilent 2100. Newly diagnosed lung cancer patients without prior chemotherapy who had been admitted for thoracic surgery in China between August and November 2014 were enrolled as donors. Patients with previous radiotherapy or chemotherapy, or with another concurrent cancer, were excluded from the study. Surgical tissue pieces of roughly 1-2.2 cm3 were preserved in RNAlater solution and were kept at -80 degrees C until use. What the work shows at the level of the full study, not this receptor alone: Tumor tissue showed significantly greater TCR diversity (inverse Simpson) than normal lung tissue (about 410 vs 180, P = 0.0075, Mann-Whitney U test). Because peripheral blood was not sequenced, blood TCRbeta repertoires in the lung cancer patients of the study were not examined. Neither the sequencing platform nor unique molecular identifiers are mentioned in the methods. With only roughly 14 patients in the cohort, the authors noted that larger samples and more detailed clinical data are needed. TCR diversity was significantly higher in younger patients, and greater tumor TCR diversity was associated with shorter overall survival and shorter disease-free survival. The top 100 clones accounted for a significantly larger cumulative portion of the repertoire in normal lung than in tumor tissue.

For this clonotype: Its specific antigen is unknown. At one of its ends the junction is not consistent with the germline gene, which may arise from a read error.

Sequencing used lung tumor tissue. The rearranged segments are TRBV6-1 and TRBJ2-5, with TRBD2 identical over 9 junction bases. This clonotype originated in a woman in her fifties or sixties with non-small cell lung cancer. CDR3 region: CAGSEAGGGVQEIQYF. The DNA sequence follows: TGTGCCGGCAGTGAAGCCGGCGGGGGGGTGCAAGAGATCCAGTACTTC.